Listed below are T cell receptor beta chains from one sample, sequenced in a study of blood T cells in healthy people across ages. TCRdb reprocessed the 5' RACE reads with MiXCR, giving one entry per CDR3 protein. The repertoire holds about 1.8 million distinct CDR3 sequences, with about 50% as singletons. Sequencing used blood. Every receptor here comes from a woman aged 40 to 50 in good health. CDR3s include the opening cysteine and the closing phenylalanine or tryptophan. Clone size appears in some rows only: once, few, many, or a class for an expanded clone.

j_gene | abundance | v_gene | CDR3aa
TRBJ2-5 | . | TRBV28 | CASSTVGRAQKETQYF
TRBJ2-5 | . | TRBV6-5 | CASSYGGLAGETQYF
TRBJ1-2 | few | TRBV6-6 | CASSALGDYGYTF
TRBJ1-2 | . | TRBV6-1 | CASSERDVGSGYTF
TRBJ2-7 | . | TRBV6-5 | CASSYSIYPGTAKFYEQYF
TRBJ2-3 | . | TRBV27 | CASSLYDSSADTQYF
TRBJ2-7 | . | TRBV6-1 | CASSSTRRVYNEQYF
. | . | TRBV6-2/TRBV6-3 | CASSGTSKYEQYF
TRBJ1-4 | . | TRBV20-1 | CSAKSGSPGRVEKLFF
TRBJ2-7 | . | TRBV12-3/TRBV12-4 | CASSLGQGIGFWREQYF
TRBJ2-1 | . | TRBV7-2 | CASSSRLAGNYNEQFF
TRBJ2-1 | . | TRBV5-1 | CASSLALLINEQFF
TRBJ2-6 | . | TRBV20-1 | CSADHPSVSGANVLTF
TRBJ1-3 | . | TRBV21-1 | CARGARRSGNTIYF
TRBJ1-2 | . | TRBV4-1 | CASSQIAQLFLYGYTF
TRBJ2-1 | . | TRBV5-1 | CASSSVPASGGPTYNEQFF
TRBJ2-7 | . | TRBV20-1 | CSATPDKNSYEQYF
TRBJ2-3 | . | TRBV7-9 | CASSPSLFISGGGADTQYF
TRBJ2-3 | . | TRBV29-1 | CSVVQGAAHTDTQYF
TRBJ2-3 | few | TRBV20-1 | CSVAGPPGRPTDTQYF
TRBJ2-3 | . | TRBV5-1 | CASSLQLAGNTDTQYF
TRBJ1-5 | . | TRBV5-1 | CASSYDNPNQPQHF
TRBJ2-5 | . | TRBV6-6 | CASKGLSQETQYF
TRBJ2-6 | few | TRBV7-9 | CASSLVEGAGANVLTF
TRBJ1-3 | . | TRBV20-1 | CSVYPLDRGHQGRGNTIYF
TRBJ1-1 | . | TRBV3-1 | CASSLERTGDDTEAFF
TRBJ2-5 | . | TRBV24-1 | CATSDLGSRETQYF
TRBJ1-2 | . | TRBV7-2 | CASSLEDRVRYGYTF
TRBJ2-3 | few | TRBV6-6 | CASTNGRTEDTQYF
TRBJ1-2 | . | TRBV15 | CATSPHGVYGYTF
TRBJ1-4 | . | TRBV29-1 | CSAGRINEKLFF
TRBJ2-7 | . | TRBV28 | CASSSPGSSASPAYEQYF
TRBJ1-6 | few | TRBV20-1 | CSARTSGDSPLHF
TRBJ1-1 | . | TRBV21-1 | CAKTVGQPNTEAFF
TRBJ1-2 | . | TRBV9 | CASGALLGGRYTF
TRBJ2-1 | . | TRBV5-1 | CASMTTSGDNEQFF
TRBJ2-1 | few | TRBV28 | CASERWNEQFF
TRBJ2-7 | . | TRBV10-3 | CAMHKRDSPSYEQYF
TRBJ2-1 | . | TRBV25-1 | CASSEDGDEQFF